This T cell receptor beta chain derives from a study of CD8+ T cells in alopecia areata. Study-wide results and limits: It was less clear whether patients shared TCRs than it was in mice, possibly because of HLA. Especially in alopecia totalis/universalis, lesional scalp showed greater clonality than normal scalp did.

The CDR3 runs 15 residues. Trimming stripped 4 bases from V and 3 bases from J, with 15 bases between. Germline V gene sequence: CDR1 SGHVS, CDR2 FQNEAQ. In regard to this clone: Its antigen is currently unknown.

cDNA serving as the sequencing template came from extracted, reverse transcribed RNA. TCRdb keeps only in-frame clones here, not all; method: immunoSEQ multiplex PCR. The top ten hold around 8.5% of the sample, which has more than 95,000 clones, approximately 60% seen once. The origin of this receptor is a human donor in good health. The sample taken for sequencing was CD4+ T cells sorted from blood. The V gene is TRBV7-8, the J gene TRBJ1-2, with D maybe TRBD1 (6 bases). CDR3 sequence (DNA): TGTGCCAGCAGCTCTCGGGACACAAATCACTATGGCTACACCTTC. Amino acid sequence: CASSSRDTNHYGYTF.